Listed below are T cell receptor beta chains from one sample, sequenced in a study of cytomegalovirus exposure and HLA in healthy donors. Sequencing was performed with immunoSEQ multiplex PCR; in TCRdb, only in-frame clones are kept and a portion is missing. The sample yields 92,000 or so clones, over 55% seen once. The specimen sequenced was PBMCs. These receptors originate from a woman aged 45-60 years in good health and CMV-seropositive. The CDR3 runs from the conserved cysteine through the conserved F or W. Fields, in order: CDR3 protein, CDR3 DNA, J gene, clone size, D gene, V gene. D genes are given only for firm matches. Rows may omit the clone size; those that give it use once, few, many or a size class.

cdr3_aa: CASSFSGTVDTDTQYF; cdr3_nt: TGTGCCAGCAGCTTTTCCGGGACAGTTGACACAGATACGCAGTATTTT; j_call: TRBJ2-3; clone_size: -; d_call: TRBD1; v_call: TRBV7-2
cdr3_aa: CASSFTSGGVHNEQFF; cdr3_nt: TGTGCCAGCAGCTTTACTAGCGGGGGAGTCCACAATGAGCAGTTCTTC; j_call: TRBJ2-1; clone_size: -; d_call: TRBD2; v_call: TRBV7-3
cdr3_aa: CAITRSGESRGTQYF; cdr3_nt: TGTGCCATCACAAGGAGCGGGGAGTCACGAGGTACGCAGTATTTT; j_call: TRBJ2-3; clone_size: -; d_call: TRBD2; v_call: TRBV10-3
cdr3_aa: CASSPPGRGRDTQYF; cdr3_nt: TGTGCCAGCAGTCCCCCGGGCAGGGGACGAGATACGCAGTATTTT; j_call: TRBJ2-3; clone_size: -; d_call: -; v_call: TRBV28
cdr3_aa: CASSPLNRGSYEQYF; cdr3_nt: TGTGCCAGCTCACCGCTTAACAGGGGAAGTTACGAGCAGTACTTC; j_call: TRBJ2-7; clone_size: few; d_call: TRBD1; v_call: TRBV18
cdr3_aa: CASSLGQGARESPLHF; cdr3_nt: TGCGCCAGCAGCTTGGGACAGGGGGCGAGGGAGTCACCCCTCCACTTT; j_call: TRBJ1-6; clone_size: -; d_call: TRBD1; v_call: TRBV5-1
cdr3_aa: CASSQDVLPSAGASEAFF; cdr3_nt: TGTGCCAGCAGCCAAGATGTCCTCCCTTCGGCAGGGGCCTCGGAAGCTTTCTTT; j_call: TRBJ1-1; clone_size: -; d_call: -; v_call: TRBV4-2
cdr3_aa: CASSPGGYEQYF; cdr3_nt: TGTGCCAGCAGCCCCGGGGGGTACGAGCAGTACTTC; j_call: TRBJ2-7; clone_size: -; d_call: TRBD2; v_call: TRBV7-9
cdr3_aa: CASTLQGEDGYTF; cdr3_nt: TGCGCCAGCACGCTACAGGGGGAAGATGGCTACACCTTC; j_call: TRBJ1-2; clone_size: -; d_call: TRBD1; v_call: TRBV5-1
cdr3_aa: CASNIRDRDQPQHF; cdr3_nt: TGTGCCAGCAATATCCGGGACAGAGATCAGCCCCAGCATTTT; j_call: TRBJ1-5; clone_size: once; d_call: TRBD1; v_call: TRBV5-6
cdr3_aa: CAIGTGTFQETQYF; cdr3_nt: TGTGCCATCGGGACAGGGACCTTCCAAGAGACCCAGTACTTC; j_call: TRBJ2-5; clone_size: -; d_call: TRBD1; v_call: TRBV10-3
cdr3_aa: CAGQKGFSQPQHF; cdr3_nt: TGCGCCGGACAGAAGGGTTTTAGTCAGCCCCAGCATTTT; j_call: TRBJ1-5; clone_size: -; d_call: -; v_call: TRBV5-1
cdr3_aa: CASSEAAGVYEQYF; cdr3_nt: TGTGCCAGCAGTGAAGCGGCAGGGGTTTACGAGCAGTACTTC; j_call: TRBJ2-7; clone_size: -; d_call: -; v_call: TRBV2
cdr3_aa: CASSYVGGVTDTQYF; cdr3_nt: TGTGCCAGCAGTTACGTGGGCGGGGTCACAGATACGCAGTATTTT; j_call: TRBJ2-3; clone_size: -; d_call: -; v_call: TRBV6-5
cdr3_aa: CASSYGTGLMNTEAFF; cdr3_nt: TGTGCCAGCAGTTACGGGACAGGGCTCATGAACACTGAAGCTTTCTTT; j_call: TRBJ1-1; clone_size: -; d_call: TRBD1; v_call: TRBV6-5
cdr3_aa: CASIGLAGGPETQYF; cdr3_nt: TGTGCCAGCATTGGACTAGCGGGGGGGCCGGAGACCCAGTACTTC; j_call: TRBJ2-5; clone_size: -; d_call: TRBD2; v_call: TRBV2
cdr3_aa: CASSRRRSSGNTIYF; cdr3_nt: TGTGCCAGCAGCCGGCGGAGGTCCTCTGGAAACACCATATATTTT; j_call: TRBJ1-3; clone_size: -; d_call: -; v_call: TRBV21-1
cdr3_aa: CASSSFGGDQTQYF; cdr3_nt: TGTGCCAGCAGTTCTTTTGGAGGGGACCAGACCCAGTACTTC; j_call: TRBJ2-5; clone_size: few; d_call: -; v_call: TRBV27
cdr3_aa: CASSQERQFGSYEQYF; cdr3_nt: TGCGCCAGCAGCCAAGAACGACAGTTTGGCTCCTACGAGCAGTACTTC; j_call: TRBJ2-7; clone_size: -; d_call: -; v_call: TRBV4-1
cdr3_aa: CAWSRGQTEAFF; cdr3_nt: TGTGCCTGGAGCAGGGGGCAGACTGAAGCTTTCTTT; j_call: TRBJ1-1; clone_size: -; d_call: TRBD1; v_call: TRBV30
cdr3_aa: CASSQDDSGDYNEQFF; cdr3_nt: TGCGCCAGCAGCCAAGATGACAGCGGGGACTACAATGAGCAGTTCTTC; j_call: TRBJ2-1; clone_size: -; d_call: TRBD2; v_call: TRBV4-3
cdr3_aa: CASSVFPDYEAFF; cdr3_nt: TGTGCCAGCAGCGTTTTTCCCGACTATGAAGCTTTCTTT; j_call: TRBJ1-1; clone_size: -; d_call: -; v_call: TRBV9
cdr3_aa: CASSYKGQGYSPLHF; cdr3_nt: TGTGCCAGCAGTTACAAAGGACAGGGGTATTCACCCCTCCACTTT; j_call: TRBJ1-6; clone_size: -; d_call: TRBD1; v_call: TRBV6-5
cdr3_aa: CASSWDQGVFETQYF; cdr3_nt: TGTGCCAGCAGCTGGGATCAGGGGGTCTTCGAGACCCAGTACTTC; j_call: TRBJ2-5; clone_size: -; d_call: TRBD1; v_call: TRBV7-9
cdr3_aa: CASRARQGENTEAFF; cdr3_nt: TGCGCCAGCAGGGCCCGACAGGGGGAAAACACTGAAGCTTTCTTT; j_call: TRBJ1-1; clone_size: -; d_call: TRBD1; v_call: TRBV5-1
cdr3_aa: CASSPFAINYEQYF; cdr3_nt: TGTGCCAGCAGCCCATTCGCGATCAACTACGAGCAGTACTTC; j_call: TRBJ2-7; clone_size: few; d_call: -; v_call: TRBV7-2
cdr3_aa: CASSLEQNYGYTF; cdr3_nt: TGTGCCAGCAGCTTAGAACAAAACTATGGCTACACCTTC; j_call: TRBJ1-2; clone_size: few; d_call: -; v_call: TRBV13
cdr3_aa: CASSLNIGGNGELFF; cdr3_nt: TGTGCCAGCAGCTTAAATATTGGGGGGAACGGGGAGCTGTTTTTT; j_call: TRBJ2-2; clone_size: -; d_call: -; v_call: TRBV7-3
cdr3_aa: CASSQDRGFSGNTIYF; cdr3_nt: TGCGCCAGCAGCCAAGACAGGGGATTCTCTGGAAACACCATATATTTT; j_call: TRBJ1-3; clone_size: few; d_call: -; v_call: TRBV4-3
cdr3_aa: CASLNYRDTEAFF; cdr3_nt: TGTGCCAGTCTAAACTATCGGGACACTGAAGCTTTCTTT; j_call: TRBJ1-1; clone_size: -; d_call: -; v_call: TRBV19
cdr3_aa: CAWSAIGTSNTEAFF; cdr3_nt: TGTGCCTGGAGTGCGATTGGGACATCGAACACTGAAGCTTTCTTT; j_call: TRBJ1-1; clone_size: once; d_call: -; v_call: TRBV30
cdr3_aa: CASSEVNTEAFF; cdr3_nt: TGTGCCAGCAGTGAAGTAAACACTGAAGCTTTCTTT; j_call: TRBJ1-1; clone_size: -; d_call: -; v_call: TRBV25-1
cdr3_aa: CASSGAADEQFF; cdr3_nt: TGTGCCAGCAGTGGCGCGGCGGATGAGCAGTTCTTC; j_call: TRBJ2-1; clone_size: -; d_call: -; v_call: TRBV6-6
cdr3_aa: CASSIGAGGTYNEQFF; cdr3_nt: TGTGCCAGTAGTATAGGCGCAGGGGGGACCTACAATGAGCAGTTCTTC; j_call: TRBJ2-1; clone_size: -; d_call: -; v_call: TRBV19
cdr3_aa: CAWSVPSGQGRFGEQYF; cdr3_nt: TGTGCCTGGAGTGTACCTTCGGGACAGGGTCGGTTCGGTGAGCAGTACTTC; j_call: TRBJ2-7; clone_size: -; d_call: TRBD1; v_call: TRBV30
cdr3_aa: CASSHREKDEQFF; cdr3_nt: TGTGCCAGCTCACACAGGGAAAAAGATGAGCAGTTCTTC; j_call: TRBJ2-1; clone_size: -; d_call: -; v_call: TRBV18
cdr3_aa: CASSLQGNYGYTF; cdr3_nt: TGTGCCAGCAGCTTACAGGGGAACTATGGCTACACCTTC; j_call: TRBJ1-2; clone_size: -; d_call: -; v_call: TRBV11-2
cdr3_aa: CASSVEKLGEEGTEAFF; cdr3_nt: TGTGCCAGCAGCGTAGAAAAATTGGGGGAGGAAGGGACTGAAGCTTTCTTT; j_call: TRBJ1-1; clone_size: -; d_call: -; v_call: TRBV9
cdr3_aa: CASSEDTPLRTEAFF; cdr3_nt: TGTGCCAGCAGCGAGGACACCCCCCTAAGGACTGAAGCTTTCTTT; j_call: TRBJ1-1; clone_size: -; d_call: -; v_call: TRBV16
cdr3_aa: CSVSTPGRPYNEQFF; cdr3_nt: TGCAGCGTTTCTACTCCGGGTCGACCCTACAATGAGCAGTTCTTC; j_call: TRBJ2-1; clone_size: -; d_call: -; v_call: TRBV29-1
cdr3_aa: CASSSTGQGIREQYF; cdr3_nt: TGTGCCAGCAGCTCCACGGGACAGGGGATTCGCGAGCAGTACTTC; j_call: TRBJ2-7; clone_size: -; d_call: TRBD1; v_call: TRBV5-6
cdr3_aa: CASSLAGQGDEQYF; cdr3_nt: TGTGCCAGCAGCTTGGCAGGACAGGGGGACGAGCAGTACTTC; j_call: TRBJ2-7; clone_size: -; d_call: TRBD1; v_call: TRBV5-4
cdr3_aa: CASSAGQGVGYTF; cdr3_nt: TGTGCCAGCAGCGCGGGACAGGGGGTTGGCTACACCTTC; j_call: TRBJ1-2; clone_size: few; d_call: TRBD1; v_call: TRBV7-2
cdr3_aa: CASSLDNNEQFF; cdr3_nt: TGTGCCAGCAGCTTGGACAACAATGAGCAGTTCTTC; j_call: TRBJ2-1; clone_size: -; d_call: -; v_call: TRBV7-3
cdr3_aa: CASSIDHSNQPQHF; cdr3_nt: TGTGCCAGTAGTATAGATCATAGCAATCAGCCCCAGCATTTT; j_call: TRBJ1-5; clone_size: few; d_call: -; v_call: TRBV19